This passage covers 8 T cell receptor beta chains from one sample sequenced in a study of tumor and adjacent non-tumor tissue in lung cancer. TCRbeta libraries were built with three rounds of nested PCR, modified from ARM-PCR. TCRdb recomputed calls from the multiplex PCR reads with MiXCR, one row per CDR3 protein. The table lists roughly 49,000 distinct CDR3 sequences, about 70% of them singletons, with around a quarter in the top ten. No cell sorting was done before RNA was extracted from the tissue. More than 3 cm separated this lung sample from the edge of the tumor. The source material was distant non-tumor lung tissue. These receptors were taken from a woman in her fifties or sixties with non-small cell lung cancer.

V usage is TRBV29-1 and J usage is TRBJ2-7; D may be TRBD2 (5 bases). This CDR3 comprises 12 residues. Germline V gives CDR1 SQVTM, CDR2 ANQGSEA. CDR3: CNILAFSYEQYF. The CDR3 DNA reads as TGCAACATTCTAGCCTTCTCCTACGAGCAGTACTTC.

About this clonotype: One base away lies a much larger clone, so this may be a sequencing read error. The chain links TRBV20-1 to TRBJ1-1, with D unclear. CDR1 and CDR2 from the germline V gene are DFQATT and SNEGSKA (reference sequence). Between the trimmed V and J ends, which lost 0 bases and 4 bases, there was a span of 12 bases. The CDR3 sequence is 14 residues long. The CDR3 loop is CSARDYSGSTEAFF. The CDR3 nucleotides are TGCAGTGCTAGAGACTACAGTGGTAGCACTGAAGCTTTCTTT.

Details on this clonotype: One junction end disagrees with the germline gene, perhaps due to a read error. The gene calls are TRBV5-1 and TRBJ2-3; 10 nucleotides agree with TRBD2. Germline loops: CDR1 SGHRS, CDR2 YFSETQ. The CDR3 is made up of 15 amino acids. The CDR3 sequence is CTSRSIAGGSDTQYF. The CDR3 DNA reads TGCACCAGCAGGTCAATAGCGGGGGGCTCAGATACGCAGTATTTT.

Concerning this clonotype itself: The junction departs from the called germline gene at one end, perhaps through a read error. V and J are TRBV4-1 and TRBJ2-1; TRBD2 matches at 10 bases. Germline lookup yields CDR1 MGHRA and CDR2 YSYEKL. This CDR3 spans 16 amino acids. The CDR3 nucleotides read TGCGCCAGCAGCCGCCCAGCTAGCGGGGGTGCCAATGTGCAGTTCTTC. Its protein is CASSRPASGGANVQFF.

The chain has TRBV12-3 or TRBV12-4 and TRBJ2-3, with TRBD1 matching 10 bases. Losses at the gene ends were 8 bases for V and 15 bases for J; bases not matched to a gene: 23. The CDR3 sequence is 16 residues long. CDR3 sequence (DNA): TGTGCCAGCGGTTCAACCGGGACAGGGGCGACAGATACTCAATATTTT. Translation gives CASGSTGTGATDTQYF.

In the case of this clonotype: This clone may be a read error of a much larger clone one base away. The gene calls are TRBV13 and TRBJ2-1; a possible D gene is TRBD2 (6 bases). CDR1 PRHDT and CDR2 FYEKMQ come from the germline V gene (reference sequence). The CDR3 runs 15 residues. In DNA, the CDR3 is TGTGCCAGCAGCCCCCCAGCGGGCTCCCACAATGAGCAGTTCTTC. Protein product: CASSPPAGSHNEQFF. Using reference TRBV13 and TRBJ2-1 for the parts outside the CDR3, the full variable domain is AAGVIQSPRHLIKEKRETATLKCYPIPRHDTVYWYQQGPGQDPQFLISFYEKMQSDKGSIPDRFSAQQFSDYHSELNMSSLELGDSALYFCASSPPAGSHNEQFFGPGTRLTVL.

Comment on this clonotype: One end of the junction is discordant with germline, which a read error may explain. The V and J genes are TRBV6-2 or TRBV6-3 and TRBJ2-1; 8 bases are a match to TRBD2. The CDR3 is 18 amino acids. Germline CDR1 reads MNHEY; CDR2 reads SVGEGT. CDR3 loop: CASSYSGVAGRPDNEQFF. The DNA for the CDR3 is TGTGCCAGCAGTTACTCGGGGGTAGCGGGGAGGCCGGACAATGAGCAATTCTTC.

Comments on this clonotype: One end of the junction fails to match germline, which may point to a read error. The genes are TRBV28 and TRBJ1-2; 7 bases align to TRBD1. CDR1 MDHEN and CDR2 SYDVKM come from the germline V gene. The CDR3 length is 15 residues. The CDR3 DNA sequence: TGTGCCGGCAGTCTCTCTTCACAGGGGAACTATGGCTACACCTTC. Its translation: CAGSLSSQGNYGYTF.